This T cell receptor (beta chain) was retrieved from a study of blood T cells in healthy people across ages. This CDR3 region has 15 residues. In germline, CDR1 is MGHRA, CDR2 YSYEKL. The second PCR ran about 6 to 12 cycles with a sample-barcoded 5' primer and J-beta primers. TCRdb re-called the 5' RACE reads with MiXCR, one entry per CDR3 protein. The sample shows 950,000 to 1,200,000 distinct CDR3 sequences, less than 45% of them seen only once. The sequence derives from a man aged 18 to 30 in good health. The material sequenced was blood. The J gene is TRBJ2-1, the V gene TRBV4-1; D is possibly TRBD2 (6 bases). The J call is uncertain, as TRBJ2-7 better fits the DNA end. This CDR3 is CASSQVEGLYNEQYF. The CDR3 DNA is TGCGCCAGCAGCCAAGTGGAGGGGCTATACAATGAGCAGTACTTC.